This entry lists 26 T cell receptor beta chains sequenced from one sample in a study of long-term antiretroviral therapy in people with HIV. Runs used v3.0 of the immunoSEQ assay and were done at survey level. Profiled with immunoSEQ multiplex PCR; TCRdb holds only in-frame clones, not every one. The top ten hold under 15% of the sample, which has 11,000 to 15,000 clones, 75% to 85% seen once. Sample: unsorted PBMCs, taken 3.2 years before starting antiretroviral therapy. These receptor sequences come from a man aged 35 to 55 with HIV.

This clone was seen a single time. The rearrangement links TRBV27 to TRBJ2-2; 7 bases agree with TRBD1. This CDR3 comprises 15 residues. Germline-derived CDR1 and CDR2 are MNHEY and SMNVEV (reference sequence). The junction had 12 bases not matched to a gene; V was cut back by 7 bases and J by 7 bases. The CDR3 region is CASTRRQGFGGELFF. CDR3 nucleotide sequence: TGTGCCAGCACTCGGAGACAGGGCTTCGGCGGGGAGCTGTTTTTT.

The chain has TRBV7-8 and TRBJ2-3; D is perhaps TRBD1 (7 bases). Germline V gene data show CDR1 as SGHVS and CDR2 as FQNEAQ. The CDR3 runs to 12 residues. V gave up 10 bases and J gave up 4 bases, with 12 bases separating them. For the CDR3, the DNA is TGTGCCATCAGGGGGGTGGCAGATACGCAGTATTTT. It encodes CAIRGVADTQYF.

The chain uses TRBV5-1 and TRBJ1-1; D not resolved. The CDR3 totals 14 residues. The V gene's germline CDR1 is SGHRS and CDR2 YFSETQ. V was pared by 0 bases and J by 0 bases, with 6 bases between. The CDR3 region is CASSLDGMNTEAFF. Written as DNA, the CDR3 is TGCGCCAGCAGCTTGGACGGTATGAACACTGAAGCTTTCTTT.

A single count supports this clone. The chain carries TRBV5-6 and TRBJ1-4, with 7 nucleotides matching TRBD1. CDR3 length equals 16 residues. CDR1 is SGHDT, CDR2 YYEEEE, per germline. The V gene end was trimmed by 3 bases and the J gene end by 3 bases; junction bases not matched to a gene: 8. The CDR3 region is CASSSAGGEANEKLFF. CDR3 sequence (DNA): TGTGCCAGCAGCTCCGCAGGGGGTGAGGCTAATGAAAAACTGTTTTTT.

The genes are TRBV19 and TRBJ1-2; D is uncertain. Germline V gene data show CDR1 as LNHDA and CDR2 as SQIVND (reference sequence). The V end lost 5 bases, the J end lost 3 bases, and 10 bases lay between the germline ends. CDR3 length: 13 amino acids. The CDR3 nucleotides read TGTGCCAGTAGTTCCCAAGGGTACTATGGCTACACCTTC. As protein: CASSSQGYYGYTF. The whole variable domain, remainder taken from reference TRBV19 and TRBJ1-2, is DGGITQSPKYLFRKEGQNVTLSCEQNLNHDAMYWYRQDPGQGLRLIYYSQIVNDFQKGDIAEGYSVSREKKESFPLTVTSAQKNPTAFYLCASSSQGYYGYTFGSGTRLTVV.

The chain couples TRBV6-6 to TRBJ1-5; D gene ambiguous. This CDR3 comprises 16 residues. The V end was cut by 2 bases, the J end by 5 bases, with 16 bases between. CDR1 and CDR2 (germline): MNHNY, SVGAGI (reference sequence). The CDR3 nucleotides read TGTGCCAGCAGTTACCGAACCCCCGGCGGGCATCAGCCCCAGCATTTT. Translation gives CASSYRTPGGHQPQHF.

This clone was found once. The V call is TRBV29-1, the J call TRBJ2-3; 12 bases match TRBD2. V was clipped by 7 bases and J by 2 bases; unmatched bases: 4. This CDR3 contains 14 residues. From germline, CDR1 is SQVTM and CDR2 ANQGSEA. The chain's CDR3 is CSARTSGTTDTQYF. Written as DNA, the CDR3 is TGCAGCGCCCGGACTAGCGGGACCACAGATACGCAGTATTTT.

The chain couples TRBV6-5 to TRBJ1-5; tentatively, D is TRBD1 (5 bases). Germline CDR1 MNHEY, CDR2 SVGAGI. The V and J ends lost 0 bases and 5 bases respectively, with 11 bases between them. The CDR3 has 15 residues. The CDR3 DNA reads as TGTGCCAGCAGTTACTCAGCCAGGGCAGATCAGCCCCAGCATTTT. This encodes CASSYSARADQPQHF.

The chain carries TRBV19 and TRBJ2-7; 7 nucleotides align to TRBD1. This CDR3 is 15 amino acids long. V was clipped by 6 bases and J by 3 bases; unmatched bases: 11. Germline assignment: CDR1 LNHDA and CDR2 SQIVND (reference sequence). The CDR3 region is CASSLLPGQFYEQYF. For the CDR3, the DNA is TGTGCCAGTAGCCTCCTACCGGGACAGTTCTACGAGCAGTACTTC.

V is TRBV6-1 and J is TRBJ2-5, with D unresolved. The germline gives CDR1 MNHNS, CDR2 SASEGT. V was pared by 5 bases and J by 0 bases, with 13 bases between. The CDR3 has 15 residues. CDR3 bases: TGTGCCAGCAGTTCCGATCCGGGTGACCAAGAGACCCAGTACTTC. Its translation is CASSSDPGDQETQYF.

In this sample, this clone turned up a few times. The chain joins TRBV2 to TRBJ1-2; D is unresolved. Per germline, CDR1 SNHLY and CDR2 FYNNEI. The length of the CDR3 is 10 residues. V lost 7 bases and J lost 5, with 5 bases in between. CDR3 in amino acids: CASTGYGYTF. The CDR3 nucleotides are TGTGCCAGCACCGGTTATGGCTACACCTTC.

This clone appeared a single time. CDR3 loop: CASSLGPEHNQPQHF. In nucleotides, the CDR3 is TGCGCCAGCAGCTTGGGGCCGGAGCACAATCAGCCCCAGCATTTT. The chain couples TRBV5-1 to TRBJ1-5, with no clear D. CDR1 is SGHRS and CDR2 is YFSETQ in the germline V gene. Trimming pared 0 bases from V and 3 bases from J, leaving 10 bases between. The CDR3 has 15 amino acids.

J is TRBJ2-3 and V is TRBV5-8, with a possible D match to TRBD1 (6 bases). The germline V gene encodes CDR1 SGHTS and CDR2 YDEGEE. There are 14 residues in the CDR3. The V end was cut by 5 bases, the J end by 7 bases, with 17 bases between. In nucleotides, the CDR3 is TGTGCCAGCAGTCGGGATAGGGGGATATATACGCAGTATTTT. It translates to CASSRDRGIYTQYF.

The genes are TRBV18 and TRBJ2-2, with a weak D call TRBD1 (6 bases). The CDR3 is 16 residues long. Germline CDR1 is KGHSH and CDR2 is LQKENI. V was cut by 3 bases and J by 0 bases, with 11 bases left in between. The CDR3 region is CASSPRTVSNTGELFF. CDR3 in DNA: TGTGCCAGCTCACCGAGGACAGTCTCGAACACCGGGGAGCTGTTTTTT.

The CDR3 region is CASSLSFGGSTSSYNEQFF. The CDR3 DNA sequence: TGTGCCAGCAGCTTAAGTTTCGGTGGTAGCACAAGCTCCTACAATGAGCAGTTCTTC. The chain has TRBV7-3 and TRBJ2-1, with D uncertain. Germline V gene sequence: CDR1 SGHTA, CDR2 FQGTGA. CDR3 length: 19 amino acids. The germline V and J ends were trimmed by 1 base and 0 bases, with 19 bases remaining between them.

The rearrangement uses TRBV23-1 and TRBJ2-3; 10 bases fit TRBD2. TRBV23-1 is assigned to the ORF class and has an uncertain function. The CDR3 sequence is 17 residues long. V dropped 0 bases and J dropped 3; count of bases not matched to a gene: 6. In nucleotides, the CDR3 is TGCGCCAGCAGTCAATCGAGGTTAGCGGGGGGAACAGATACGCAGTATTTT. This gives the protein CASSQSRLAGGTDTQYF.

J is TRBJ2-1 and V is TRBV30, with 7 bases lining up with TRBD2. J was trimmed by 10 bases and V by 2 bases; bases with no gene match: 2. Germline CDR1 is GTSNPN and CDR2 is SVGIG (reference sequence). CDR3 length equals 11 residues. The CDR3 is CAWSWGGEQFF. The CDR3 nucleotides read TGTGCCTGGAGTTGGGGGGGGGAGCAGTTCTTC.

V usage is TRBV6-6 and J usage is TRBJ2-7, with D possibly being TRBD1 (6 bases). Germline V gene data show CDR1 as MNHNY and CDR2 as SVGAGI (reference sequence). The length of the CDR3 is 13 residues. V was shortened by 5 bases and J by 2 bases, with 10 bases between the two germline ends. This CDR3 reads CASSPGDTYEQYF. CDR3 DNA sequence: TGTGCCAGCAGTCCAGGGGATACCTACGAGCAGTACTTC.

This chain joins TRBV5-1 and TRBJ2-7; no clear D. Trimming cost V 4 bases and J 4 bases, with 15 bases left between them. The germline CDR1 and CDR2 sequences are SGHRS and YFSETQ. The CDR3 is 14 amino acids. The CDR3 spells CASSRPTEQYEQYF. The CDR3 nucleotides read TGCGCCAGCAGCCGACCGACGGAACAATACGAGCAGTACTTC.

CDR3 residues: CASSLRGDTQYF. Written as DNA, the CDR3 is TGTGCCAGCAGTTTACGGGGAGATACGCAGTATTTT. The rearrangement uses TRBV6-5 and TRBJ2-3; tentative D call: TRBD2 (5 bases). With 4 bases removed from V and 5 bases from J, the gap between germline ends came to 7 bases. The CDR3 is made up of 12 amino acids. Germline assignment: CDR1 MNHEY and CDR2 SVGAGI.

The genes are TRBV19 and TRBJ2-1; a possible D gene is TRBD1 (5 bases). The V gene's germline CDR1 is LNHDA and CDR2 SQIVND (reference sequence). V was cut by 6 bases and J by 3 bases, with 9 bases left in between. CDR3 size: 13 residues. The CDR3 coding sequence is TGTGCCAGTAGCCATGGACACTACAATGAGCAGTTCTTC. The encoded protein is CASSHGHYNEQFF.

J is TRBJ1-1 and V is TRBV5-5, with D tentatively TRBD1 (5 bases). The CDR3 spans 16 residues. CDR1 SGHKS and CDR2 YYEKEE come from the germline V gene (reference sequence). V dropped 3 bases and J dropped 5 bases, with 20 bases sitting between them. In nucleotides, the CDR3 is TGTGCCAGCAGCTCGAATATAGCAGGGAGATCGACTGAAGCTTTCTTT. Protein: CASSSNIAGRSTEAFF.

The chain couples TRBV6-1 to TRBJ1-5, with D uncertain. Germline V gene lookup returns CDR1 MNHNS and CDR2 SASEGT. The V end lost 1 base, the J end lost 0 bases, and 7 bases lay between the germline ends. The CDR3 contains 15 residues. The CDR3 region is CASSEGAHSNQPQHF. CDR3 nucleotide sequence: TGTGCCAGCAGTGAAGGTGCTCATAGCAATCAGCCCCAGCATTTT.

This clone was seen a handful of times. The chain combines TRBV19 with TRBJ1-3; D gene unclear. CDR1 is LNHDA and CDR2 is SQIVND in the germline V gene (reference sequence). The CDR3 sequence is 16 residues long. Trimming left V 3 bases short and J 0 bases short, with 12 bases between. Here the CDR3 DNA reads TGTGCCAGTAGTATCGGAGACTTCAGCTCTGGAAACACCATATATTTT. Translated: CASSIGDFSSGNTIYF.

The chain links TRBV6-1 to TRBJ2-4; the match to TRBD1 covers 11 bases. The length of the CDR3 is 18 residues. With 4 bases clipped from V and 0 bases from J, the junction kept 8 bases outside the gene matches. CDR1 MNHNS and CDR2 SASEGT come from the germline V gene. The CDR3 sequence: CASSGGTGGSVAKNIQYF. DNA of the CDR3: TGTGCCAGCAGTGGAGGGACAGGGGGTTCGGTAGCCAAAAACATTCAGTACTTC.

This clone was counted a single time. The chain employs TRBV7-8 and TRBJ2-6; the D is unclear. CDR1 SGHVS and CDR2 FQNEAQ come from the germline V gene. This CDR3 is built from 14 residues. The V end was cut by 5 bases, the J end by 4 bases, with 9 bases between. The CDR3 region has the DNA TGTGCCAGCAGCCGGCCGTCGGGGGCCAACGTCCTGACTTTC. Its translation is CASSRPSGANVLTF.